What follows describes a single TCR beta chain. Which antigen it targets is not known. No quality values exist for individual bases; no much larger clone is one base distant. One collaborating source in Seattle enrolled patients during active infection and followed them longitudinally through the course of disease. The collaborating institutions used their own protocols to collect whole blood in K2EDTA tubes. For TCRbeta analysis, collaborators shipped samples as frozen whole blood, isolated PBMCs, or DNA extracted from either of those sample types. This specimen comes from a study of blood T cell repertoires in COVID-19 (dated by TCRdb to the early 2020s). At the level of the whole study: The collaborator samples originated in the United States, Italy and Spain and spanned the acute and convalescent phases of COVID-19. The material from the prospective study consisted of cDNA or gDNA derived from T cells, B-cell-depleted T cells, or PBMCs. The dataset comprised deeply sampled blood TCRbeta repertoires from subjects exposed to, actively infected with, or recovered from COVID-19. The repertoires were made available in a free public database intended to serve as a resource for research on the immune response to SARS-CoV-2. Samples were obtained from the ongoing ImmuneRACE study (first 160 participants) and from approximately 1,200 subjects provided by 6 global collaborators. The sample metadata nearly always contained a de-identified subject ID, COVID-19 status, age in years and sex. Where available, HLA class I and class II types were obtained from metadata supplied by the sample provider rather than from assay-based typing.

TCRbeta CDR3 regions were amplified from genomic DNA using the immunoSEQ Assay, a bias-controlled multiplex PCR. The study's processing was this. The number of nucleated cells in each sample was estimated from the amplification of reference gene primers within the assay. To quantify the absolute abundance of each unique TCRbeta CDR3 rearrangement, sequence reads were collapsed and filtered. For each sample, productive Simpson clonality was calculated as the square root of Simpson's diversity index across productive rearrangements. Here the immuneACCESS table is served through TCRdb, limited to in-frame sequences with V and J called. Missing clones are a known gap in these copies; in checked studies unresolved V genes cover under half, and the rest lacks a known reason. The DNA gave D and trimming, while V, J and clone size come from that table. The sample data list about 480,000 clones, and approximately 88% of these were observed just once. The biggest ten clones account for roughly an eighth of the sample.

The germline V gene specifies SGHRS as CDR1 and YFSETQ as CDR2. V loses 1 base at its end and J loses 4 bases; junction bases beyond the gene matches: 3. Measured from the cysteine to the phenylalanine, the CDR3 is 15 residues long. Kept here is only the CDR3 DNA, which spans 45 bases and is read in frame from base 1. The paper as a whole reports these results and caveats: The amount of clinical and demographic metadata varied by source and participant and was provided uncurated.

The chain is encoded by TRBV5-1 joined to TRBJ2-2, with TRBD2 identical over 8 junction bases. Sample: peripheral blood. The TCR sequence derives from a woman between 45 and 65 years old with COVID-19, enrolled during active disease. The CDR3 loop reads CASSLPGGRTGELFF. The nucleotide sequence is TGCGCCAGCAGCTTGCCGGGGGGGCGCACCGGGGAGCTGTTTTTT.